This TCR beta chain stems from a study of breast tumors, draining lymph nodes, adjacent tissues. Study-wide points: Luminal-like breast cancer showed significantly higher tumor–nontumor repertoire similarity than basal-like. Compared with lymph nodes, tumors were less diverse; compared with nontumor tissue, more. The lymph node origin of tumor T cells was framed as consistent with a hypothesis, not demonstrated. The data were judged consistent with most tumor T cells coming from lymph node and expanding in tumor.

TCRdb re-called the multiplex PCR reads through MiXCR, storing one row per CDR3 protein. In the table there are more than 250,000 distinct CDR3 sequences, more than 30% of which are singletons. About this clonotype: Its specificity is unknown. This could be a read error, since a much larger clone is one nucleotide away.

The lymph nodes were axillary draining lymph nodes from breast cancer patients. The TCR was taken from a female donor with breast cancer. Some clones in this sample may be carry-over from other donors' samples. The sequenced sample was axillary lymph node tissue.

This CDR3 reads CSASGQETQSF. Written as DNA, the CDR3 is TGCAGTGCTAGCGGACAAGAGACCCAGTCCTTC. V and J are TRBV20-1 and TRBJ2-5; weak D call: TRBD1 (5 bases). Per the germline V gene, CDR1 is DFQATT and CDR2 is SNEGSKA (reference sequence). This CDR3 is 11 amino acids long.